These 6 T cell receptor beta chains originate from one sample sequenced in a study of blood T cells in healthy people across ages. The second PCR ran roughly 6 to 12 cycles with a sample-barcoded 5' primer and J-beta primers. One entry per CDR3 protein results from TCRdb running MiXCR on the 5' RACE reads. The sample carries more than 1 million distinct CDR3 sequences, 35% to 55% recorded once. Sequenced input: blood. Receptors originate from a woman aged 55-70 years in good health.

The V and J genes are TRBV28 and TRBJ2-1; 11 nucleotides align to TRBD2. This CDR3 contains 17 residues. The trim removed 1 base at V and 10 bases at J, leaving 12 bases unmatched. In germline, CDR1 is MDHEN, CDR2 SYDVKM. This CDR3 is CASSLFPLTSGNAEQFF. The DNA of the CDR3 is TGTGCCAGCAGTTTATTCCCCCTGACTAGCGGGAACGCCGAGCAGTTCTTC.

This clonotype turned up a few times. J is TRBJ1-5 and V is TRBV6-6; D gene uncertain. Germline assignment: CDR1 MNHNY and CDR2 SVGAGI (reference sequence). The CDR3 contains 16 residues. V was shortened by 0 bases and J by 0 bases, with 9 bases between the two germline ends. CDR3 coding DNA: TGTGCCAGCAGTTACTCGATTCAGGTTAGCAATCAGCCCCAGCATTTT. It translates to CASSYSIQVSNQPQHF.

The chain joins TRBV9 to TRBJ2-7; TRBD2 aligns across 8 bases. J was trimmed by 4 bases and V by 0 bases; bases with no gene match: 6. The CDR3 runs to 15 residues. Germline V gene data show CDR1 as SGDLS and CDR2 as YYNGEE. In DNA, the CDR3 is TGTGCCAGCAGCGTAGATGGAGCGGGAGCTTACGAGCAGTACTTC. Residues: CASSVDGAGAYEQYF.

This sequence joins TRBV9 and TRBJ2-3; TRBD1 or TRBD2 may be the D gene (6 bases each). Trimming removed 3 bases at V and 2 bases at J, with 16 bases between. Germline V gene sequence: CDR1 SGDLS, CDR2 YYNGEE. The CDR3 spans 16 residues. CDR3 coding DNA: TGTGCCAGCAGCGCCTGGGCCGGGGGCAACACAGATACGCAGTATTTT. Translation gives CASSAWAGGNTDTQYF.

V usage is TRBV12-3 or TRBV12-4 and J usage is TRBJ1-1; no firm D call. The ends were cut back, 2 bases at V and 6 bases at J, with 13 bases in the middle. The CDR3 spans 14 residues. CDR3 sequence (DNA): TGTGCCAGCAGTTTACGGCACCTAGCCGCTGAAGCTTTCTTT. This sequence encodes CASSLRHLAAEAFF.

The V gene is TRBV10-2, the J gene TRBJ1-1; the D is unclear. Deletions cut 2 bases from V and 6 bases from J, with 7 bases between. The germline V gene has CDR1 WSHSY and CDR2 SAAADI. The CDR3 contains 12 residues. In DNA, the CDR3 is TGCGCCAGCAGTGAGGGGTTCGCTGAAGCTTTCTTT. Protein product: CASSEGFAEAFF.